This T cell receptor (beta chain) was captured in a study of T cell changes during pregnancy in multiple sclerosis. The germline CDR1 and CDR2 sequences are MNHNS and SASEGT. The CDR3 runs to 14 residues. Germline trimming cut 6 bases from V and 5 bases from J; bases unmatched to any gene: 5. Assay: immunoSEQ multiplex PCR; the TCRdb copy retains only in-frame clones and omits some. The repertoire holds fewer than 45,000 clones, with roughly 89% as singletons. This TCR was sampled from a female donor in good health, enrolled as a control in a pregnancy study. The chain combines TRBV6-1 with TRBJ1-4; 8 bases are shared with TRBD1. The sample consisted of CD4+ T cells from peripheral blood mononuclear cells, taken in the second trimester of pregnancy. The CDR3 DNA reads TGTGCCAGCAGCAGGGGACAGGACAATGAAAAACTGTTTTTT. It specifies CASSRGQDNEKLFF.